One and the same sample provided the 5 T cell receptor beta chains below, sequenced in a study of response to subunit inactivated influenza vaccine. TCRdb reprocessed the RT-PCR reads via MiXCR and lists one record per CDR3 protein. This table holds 800,000 or so distinct CDR3 sequences, 20% to 25% found once. The material sequenced was PBMCs from blood, taken roughly 5 days after vaccination. All receptors come from a man aged 45 to 65 who received an inactivated influenza vaccine.

V and J are TRBV28 and TRBJ2-4; the match to TRBD1 covers 9 bases. V was pared by 7 bases and J by 9 bases, with 7 bases of the junction left unmatched. The CDR3 sequence is 13 residues long. The germline gives CDR1 MDHEN, CDR2 SYDVKM. The DNA of the CDR3 is TGTGCCAGCATCAGGACAGGGGAGGCCATTCAGTACTTC. Translating it yields CASIRTGEAIQYF.

This clonotype turned up a few times. V gene TRBV11-2 combines with J gene TRBJ1-2; possibly TRBD1 for D (6 bases). The germline V gene has CDR1 SGHAT and CDR2 FQNNGV. Between the trimmed V and J ends, which lost 5 bases and 4 bases, there was a span of 14 bases. The CDR3 is 14 residues long. In DNA form, the CDR3 reads TGTGCCAGCAGCCCAAACCGGGACATCTATGGCTACACCTTC. Translated: CASSPNRDIYGYTF.

This clonotype was counted between two and nine times. The genes are TRBV28 and TRBJ2-3, with D possibly being TRBD1 or TRBD2 (6 bases each). The CDR3 spans 15 residues. Germline CDR1 reads MDHEN; CDR2 reads SYDVKM. Trimming took 3 bases from V and 2 from J, leaving 12 bases between them. CDR3 sequence reads: CASSFSRGATDTQYF. Written as DNA, the CDR3 is TGTGCCAGCAGTTTTAGTAGGGGGGCCACAGATACGCAGTATTTT.

This clonotype occurred a few times. The V gene is TRBV3-1, the J gene TRBJ1-5; D uncertain. Germline V gives CDR1 LGHDT, CDR2 YNNKEL (reference sequence). The CDR3 has 13 residues. Trimming removed 4 bases from V and 5 bases from J, with 9 bases in between. The CDR3 loop reads CASSPNDDQPQHF. Written as DNA, the CDR3 is TGTGCCAGCAGCCCAAATGATGATCAGCCCCAGCATTTT.

This clonotype was detected a few times. V is TRBV11-2 and J is TRBJ2-1; 13 positions agree with TRBD2. Trimming cost V 5 bases and J 0 bases; bases outside gene matches: 10. The CDR3 covers 19 residues. Germline V CDR1 and CDR2: SGHAT, FQNNGV. CDR3 region: CASSPMGLAGFSSYNEQFF. CDR3 sequence (DNA): TGTGCCAGCAGCCCTATGGGACTAGCGGGGTTTAGCTCCTACAATGAGCAGTTCTTC.